These T cell receptor beta chains were read from a single sample in a study of neurological immune-mediated disorders. One entry per CDR3 protein, called by TCRdb with MiXCR from the 5' RACE reads. This repertoire shows about 38,000 distinct CDR3 sequences, approximately 10% found once; its top ten account for roughly 4%. The source material was CD4+ T cells from blood. The receptors shown here come from a woman in her twenties or thirties with HTLV-1-associated myelopathy (HAM/TSP). Each CDR3 is given with its conserved first and last residue. The D gene is left open where the match is weak. Not all rows give a size; the values are once, few, many and, for expanded clones, a class.

j_call clone_size v_call d_call cdr3_nt cdr3_aa
TRBJ2-5 many TRBV10-1 . TGCGCCAGCAGTGCCGCTAGCGAAGAGACCCAGTACTTC CASSAASEETQYF
TRBJ2-3 many TRBV20-1 TRBD2 TGCAGTGCTAGAGATCTCCCATTGCGGGGGGTTAGAGATACGCAGTATTTT CSARDLPLRGVRDTQYF
TRBJ2-7 . TRBV6-6 TRBD2 TGTGCCAGCAGAATGACTAGCAGGCATTCCTACGAGCAGTACTTC CASRMTSRHSYEQYF
TRBJ2-1 many TRBV20-1 TRBD1 TGCAGTGCTACGCAGGGGGCGTACAATGAGCAGTTCTTC CSATQGAYNEQFF
TRBJ2-1 many TRBV5-1 . TGCGCCAGCAGCTTGACCGCTAGCTCCTACAATGAGCAGTTCTTC CASSLTASSYNEQFF
TRBJ1-1 many TRBV5-1 . TGCGCCAGCACTCCAGTTTTGGGCACTGAAGCTTTCTTT CASTPVLGTEAFF
TRBJ1-5 few TRBV20-1 TRBD1 TGCAGTGCTAGAGGTTTAGGGGACAGGGTAAGCAATCAGCCCCAGCATTTT CSARGLGDRVSNQPQHF
TRBJ1-1 many TRBV6-1 . TGTGCCAGCAGGGTGGACACCACGAACACTGAAGCTTTCTTT CASRVDTTNTEAFF
TRBJ2-4 many TRBV28 TRBD2 TGTGCCAGCAGTTTAAACGGGGGGGCCAAAAACATTCAGTACTTC CASSLNGGAKNIQYF
TRBJ1-2 many TRBV6-5 . TGTGCCAGCAGTTACTCGCTTAACAGTAACTATGGCTACACCTTC CASSYSLNSNYGYTF